This TCR beta chain comes out of a study of blood T cells in healthy people across ages. Germline values: CDR1 MGHRA, CDR2 YSYEKL. V shed 1 base and J shed 4 bases, with 8 bases lying between them. The CDR3 covers 14 residues. A J-beta primer mix and a sample-barcoded 5' primer were used in a second PCR of roughly 7 to 12 cycles. TCRdb fed the 5' RACE reads into MiXCR, producing one record per CDR3 protein. The sample yields 700,000 to 850,000 distinct CDR3 sequences, under 40% seen once. This clonotype turned up a few times. The origin of this receptor is a man between 18 and 29 years old in good health. V usage is TRBV4-1 and J usage is TRBJ2-1, with D uncertain. Sequenced sample: blood. The DNA of the CDR3 is TGCGCCAGCAGCCAAGGGGGTCCATACAATGAGCAGTTCTTC. Its translation: CASSQGGPYNEQFF.